The 8 T cell receptor beta chains reported below all come from one sample, sequenced in a study of blood T cell repertoires in COVID-19. Sequencing used immunoSEQ multiplex PCR; TCRdb keeps in-frame clones, though not all of them. The table has fewer than 300,000 clones, about nine tenths seen once; the top ten hold 6.3%. Sequenced material: peripheral blood. The source is a woman aged 50 to 60 with COVID-19, enrolled during active disease.

The rearrangement links TRBV9 to TRBJ2-1, with D hard to call. The CDR3 consists of 15 residues. CDR1 and CDR2 from the germline V gene are SGDLS and YYNGEE. With 0 bases removed from V and 0 bases from J, the gap between germline ends came to 7 bases. Written as DNA, the CDR3 is TGTGCCAGCAGCGTAGTTAGCACCTCCTACAATGAGCAGTTCTTC. Translated, it gives CASSVVSTSYNEQFF. The full variable domain, rest sourced from reference TRBV9 and TRBJ2-1, is DSGVTQTPKHLITATGQRVTLRCSPRSGDLSVYWYQQSLDQGLQFLIQYYNGEERAKGNILERFSAQQFPDLHSELNLSSLELGDSALYFCASSVVSTSYNEQFFGPGTRLTVL.

The rearrangement links TRBV5-1 to TRBJ1-5; no clear D. The CDR3 totals 14 residues. Trimming pared 2 bases from V and 4 bases from J, leaving 10 bases between. The V gene's germline CDR1 is SGHRS and CDR2 YFSETQ. Here the CDR3 DNA reads TGCGCCAGCAGCTTCAACGGAGATAATCAGCCCCAGCATTTT. It yields the protein CASSFNGDNQPQHF.

V and J are TRBV6-5 and TRBJ2-5, with D perhaps matching TRBD2 (6 bases). The germline V gene encodes CDR1 MNHEY and CDR2 SVGAGI. This CDR3 has 13 amino acids. V lost 6 bases, J lost 2 bases, and 10 bases lay in between. The CDR3 region is CASSRDLQETQYF. CDR3 coding DNA: TGTGCCAGCAGCCGGGACTTACAAGAGACCCAGTACTTC.

The CDR3 protein is CASSNQGLIGEKLFF. CDR3 coding DNA: TGTGCCAGCAGTAATCAGGGGTTGATTGGTGAAAAACTGTTTTTT. The chain employs TRBV27 and TRBJ1-4; D is possibly TRBD1 (6 bases). V lost 5 bases and J 7 bases, leaving 17 bases between the germline ends. Germline values: CDR1 MNHEY, CDR2 SMNVEV (reference sequence). The CDR3 totals 15 residues.

This rearrangement joins TRBV19 to TRBJ2-5; possibly TRBD1 for D (5 bases). CDR1 LNHDA and CDR2 SQIVND come from the germline V gene (reference sequence). V lost 5 bases, J lost 3 bases, and 10 bases lay in between. The CDR3 contains 13 residues. Here the CDR3 DNA reads TGTGCCAGTAGTCTAACAGGCGAAGAGACCCAGTACTTC. Its translation: CASSLTGEETQYF.

This clone was detected only a few times. This chain connects TRBV10-3 to TRBJ2-3, with D maybe TRBD2 (6 bases). V dropped 4 bases and J dropped 4 bases, with 15 bases sitting between them. The CDR3 sequence is 15 residues long. Looked up from germline, CDR1 is ENHRY and CDR2 is SYGVKD. The CDR3 reads CAISARRDGADTQYF. Written as DNA, the CDR3 is TGTGCCATCAGTGCACGGCGGGATGGGGCAGATACGCAGTATTTT.

This clone was counted between two and nine times. This chain connects TRBV30 to TRBJ2-1; 8 bases are shared with TRBD2. Per the germline V gene, CDR1 is GTSNPN and CDR2 is SVGIG (reference sequence). This CDR3 is built from 14 residues. The J segment lost 7 bases and the V segment lost 3 bases, leaving 8 bases of the junction unmatched. CDR3 amino acids: CAWRKAGVSNEQFF. CDR3 bases: TGTGCCTGGAGGAAAGCGGGAGTATCTAATGAGCAGTTCTTC. The full variable domain, completed using reference TRBV30 and TRBJ2-1, is SQTIHQWPATLVQPVGSPLSLECTVEGTSNPNLYWYRQAAGRGLQLLFYSVGIGQISSEVPQNLSASRPQDRQFILSSKKLLLSDSGFYLCAWRKAGVSNEQFFGPGTRLTVL.

J is TRBJ2-3 and V is TRBV7-9, with 11 bases identical to TRBD1. This CDR3 comprises 15 residues. Germline CDR1 reads SEHNR; CDR2 reads FQNEAQ (reference sequence). With V trimmed by 5 bases and J by 4 bases, 5 bases remained unmatched. CDR3 bases: TGTGCCAGCAGCCCGTGGACAGGGGGCGCAGATACGCAGTATTTT. This codes for CASSPWTGGADTQYF.